This T cell receptor beta chain was captured by sequencing in a study of T cells in Graves' hyperthyroidism and ophthalmopathy. Study overall: Peripheral blood draws took place at initial diagnosis, ahead of any treatment. Study findings and constraints: It was a median roughly six months before onset that the model predicted ophthalmopathy. Within blood appeared most thyroid clonotypes that had expanded above 0.001.

RNA transcripts gave rise to amplified TCR beta CDR3 regions. The TCR CDR3 was amplified in a first-round RT-PCR using the HTBI primer set. TCRdb re-called the multiplex PCR reads with MiXCR, one entry per CDR3 protein. This table has 37,000 or so distinct CDR3 sequences, under 60% appearing once. Comments on this clonotype: Its target is not known.

Duration under 3 months, a NOSPECS grade of at least 4, and a Clinical Activity Score of at least 3 characterized the ophthalmopathy patients. V was cut by 5 bases and J by 0 bases, with 15 bases left in between. CDR3 size: 15 residues. Per germline, CDR1 SQVTM and CDR2 ANQGSEA. Sequenced input: blood. This rearrangement joins TRBV29-1 to TRBJ2-3, with D unresolved. The sequence was collected from a man aged 35 to 55 with Graves' ophthalmopathy. CDR3: CSVSYVGPSTDTQYF. CDR3 in DNA: TGCAGCGTTAGCTACGTCGGACCTAGCACAGATACGCAGTATTTT.